A selection of T cell receptor beta chains follows, all from one sample in a study of T cell responses to AZD1222 COVID-19 vaccine. The protocol was immunoSEQ multiplex PCR, while the TCRdb copy is restricted to in-frame clones and leaves out a portion. The sample comprises more than 150,000 clones, about 90% of which are singletons, and 1.3% rests with the top ten. Sequenced here: peripheral blood, sampled 28 days after the second AZD1222 dose. Receptor source: an adult who received the AZD1222 COVID-19 vaccine. CDR3s include the opening cysteine and the closing phenylalanine or tryptophan. A D gene is named only where the DNA matches it firmly. Not all rows give a size; the values are once, few, many and, for expanded clones, a class.

V gene	clone size	CDR3 length	D gene	J gene	CDR3 protein	CDR3 DNA
TRBV3-1/TRBV3-2	.	15	TRBD2	TRBJ2-1	CASSLNAGGLGEQFF	TGTGCCAGCAGCTTAAACGCGGGAGGTTTGGGTGAGCAGTTCTTC
TRBV5-4	.	15	.	TRBJ1-2	CASSWEVGTGHGYTF	TGTGCCAGCAGCTGGGAAGTGGGGACTGGCCATGGCTACACCTTC
TRBV6-6	.	11	.	TRBJ1-2	CASSYQYGYTF	TGTGCCAGCAGTTACCAGTATGGCTACACCTTC
TRBV28	.	13	TRBD1	TRBJ1-1	CASRGAGQGDAFF	TGTGCCAGCAGGGGGGCCGGACAGGGAGACGCTTTCTTT
TRBV11-2	.	16	.	TRBJ1-6	CASSPPVGGYNSPLHF	TGTGCCAGCAGCCCGCCCGTGGGGGGCTATAATTCACCCCTCCACTTT
TRBV19	.	14	.	TRBJ1-1	CASSMGHSNTEAFF	TGTGCCAGTAGTATGGGACACTCGAACACTGAAGCTTTCTTT
TRBV6-5	.	13	TRBD1	TRBJ1-1	CASRGDRVAEAFF	TGTGCCTCACGGGGGGACAGGGTCGCTGAAGCTTTCTTT
TRBV6-2/TRBV6-3	.	16	TRBD1	TRBJ1-2	CASSTGQGAANYGYTF	TGTGCCAGCAGTACGGGACAGGGGGCAGCTAACTATGGCTACACCTTC
TRBV30	.	11	.	TRBJ1-1	CAWKRGSRAFF	TGTGCCTGGAAACGGGGCAGCCGGGCTTTCTTT
TRBV28	.	18	TRBD2	TRBJ2-5	CASSSSTGTRSIQETQYF	TGTGCCAGCAGTTCCAGCACCGGGACTAGATCGATCCAAGAGACCCAGTACTTC
TRBV7-9	.	13	.	TRBJ2-7	CASSLMRAGEQYF	TGTGCCAGCAGCTTAATGAGGGCGGGGGAGCAGTACTTC
TRBV7-2	.	16	.	TRBJ1-3	CASSIRQDGSGNTIYF	TGTGCCAGCAGCATCCGACAGGACGGCTCTGGAAACACCATATATTTT
TRBV19	.	15	.	TRBJ1-2	CASSLNVGGFYGYTF	TGTGCCAGTAGTCTGAATGTGGGGGGCTTCTATGGCTACACCTTC
TRBV18	.	17	TRBD1	TRBJ1-2	CASSPQDRRISGYGYTF	TGTGCCAGCTCACCACAGGACAGGCGTATATCTGGGTATGGCTACACCTTC
TRBV4-2	.	13	.	TRBJ1-3	CASSQGYGNTIYF	TGTGCCAGCAGCCAAGGTTATGGAAACACCATATATTTT
TRBV2	.	16	.	TRBJ1-2	CASSPPTGLQARGYTF	TGTGCCAGCAGTCCGCCAACAGGACTGCAGGCTCGAGGCTACACCTTC
TRBV7-9	.	16	TRBD2	TRBJ2-7	CASSEGAGGPYYEQYF	TGTGCCAGCTCCGAGGGGGCGGGGGGGCCCTACTACGAGCAGTACTTC
TRBV7-9	once	16	TRBD2	TRBJ2-1	CASSPRTRLLYNEQFF	TGTGCCAGCAGCCCGCGGACTAGACTCCTTTACAATGAGCAGTTCTTC
TRBV7-2	.	17	TRBD1	TRBJ1-6	CASSKDRDGAYNSPLHF	TGTGCCAGCAGCAAAGACAGGGACGGGGCCTATAATTCACCCCTCCACTTT
TRBV6-6	.	12	.	TRBJ1-2	CASSYLEDGYTF	TGTGCCAGCAGTTATCTAGAGGATGGCTACACCTTC
TRBV11-3	.	13	.	TRBJ1-5	CASSLGPDQPQHF	TGTGCCAGCAGCTTAGGACCCGATCAGCCCCAGCATTTT
TRBV9	.	21	TRBD2	TRBJ2-1	CASSSRGGQGLSSGRWNEQFF	TGTGCCAGCAGCTCACGAGGTGGACAGGGACTATCTAGCGGGAGATGGAATGAGCAGTTCTTC
TRBV6-6	.	14	.	TRBJ1-1	CASSSTWGNTEAFF	TGTGCCAGCAGTTCCACGTGGGGAAACACTGAAGCTTTCTTT
TRBV30	.	13	TRBD1	TRBJ1-1	CAWSGQGRTEAFF	TGTGCCTGGTCGGGACAGGGGCGGACTGAAGCTTTCTTT
TRBV3-1/TRBV3-2	.	14	.	TRBJ1-2	CASSRWTAFYGYTF	TGTGCCAGCAGCCGATGGACAGCCTTTTATGGCTACACCTTC
TRBV5-5	.	15	.	TRBJ1-6	CASSFMRDHGSPLHF	TGTGCCAGCAGCTTTATGCGGGACCATGGTTCACCCCTCCACTTT
TRBV5-6	.	14	.	TRBJ1-1	CASSLAGSRTEAFF	TGTGCCAGCAGCTTGGCGGGGTCCCGGACTGAAGCTTTCTTT
TRBV7-6	.	13	TRBD1	TRBJ2-7	CASSLDRTYEQYF	TGTGCCAGCAGCCTGGACAGGACCTACGAGCAGTACTTC
TRBV18	.	17	TRBD2	TRBJ2-3	CASSPRTSGAATDTQYF	TGTGCCAGCTCACCAAGGACTAGCGGGGCCGCCACAGATACGCAGTATTTT
TRBV14	.	12	.	TRBJ1-4	CASSQEGEKLFF	TGTGCCAGCAGCCAAGAAGGTGAAAAACTGTTTTTT
TRBV5-1	.	13	.	TRBJ1-4	CASSWTENEKLFF	TGCGCCAGCAGCTGGACAGAGAATGAAAAACTGTTTTTT
TRBV5-1	few	16	TRBD1	TRBJ2-1	CASSLEGASRLLEQFF	TGCGCCAGCAGCTTGGAGGGGGCTAGCAGGCTCCTAGAGCAGTTCTTC
TRBV4-2	.	14	TRBD1	TRBJ1-6	CASSPGQGHSPLHF	TGTGCCAGCAGCCCGGGACAGGGGCACTCACCCCTCCACTTT
TRBV6-5	.	15	.	TRBJ2-6	CASSPTVSGANVLTF	TGTGCCAGCAGCCCGACGGTTTCTGGGGCCAACGTCCTGACTTTC
TRBV9	.	15	.	TRBJ2-1	CASSPSLTGAFEQFF	TGTGCCAGCAGCCCGTCCTTAACGGGGGCGTTTGAGCAGTTCTTC
TRBV27	.	15	TRBD1	TRBJ1-2	CASSTHTGGDYGYTF	TGTGCCAGCAGTACCCATACAGGGGGCGACTATGGCTACACCTTC
TRBV6-5	.	15	.	TRBJ1-6	CASSRTRAPNSPLHF	TGTGCCAGCAGCCGAACTCGGGCCCCAAATTCACCCCTCCACTTT
TRBV19	.	14	.	TRBJ2-1	CASSMPASSNEQFF	TGTGCCAGTAGTATGCCTGCTAGCTCCAATGAGCAGTTCTTC
TRBV19	.	14	TRBD1	TRBJ1-5	CATQIRDSNQPQHF	TGTGCCACCCAGATCCGGGACAGTAATCAGCCCCAGCATTTT
TRBV5-1	once	13	.	TRBJ1-5	CASSLEGSQPQHF	TGCGCCAGCAGCTTGGAGGGGAGTCAGCCCCAGCATTTT
TRBV28	.	16	.	TRBJ1-4	CASSLPSSFLDEKLFF	TGTGCCAGCAGTCTCCCATCGTCCTTCTTGGATGAAAAACTGTTTTTT
TRBV29-1	few	17	.	TRBJ1-2	CSVGRTDGSPANYGYTF	TGCAGCGTTGGAAGGACTGACGGTTCCCCAGCTAACTATGGCTACACCTTC